The source of this T cell receptor (beta chain) is a study of post-analysis software for immune sequencing data. This CDR3 is 17 amino acids long. Trimming removed 0 bases from V and 0 bases from J, with 15 bases in between. CDR1 and CDR2 from the germline V gene are SQVTM and ANQGSEA. Study-wide results and caveats: Five or six TRBV segments were significantly more frequent in patients than in controls. TRBV5-6, TRBV5-1 and TRBV20-1 were among these segments. Among multiple sclerosis patients, normalized Chao1 diversity was significantly below that of controls.

TCR beta cDNA libraries had unique molecular identifiers. T cells numbering about 0.9 to 11 million yielded 500,000 or so cDNA molecules. TCRdb re-analysed the PCR reads in MiXCR, keeping a single row per CDR3 protein. The sample records about 770,000 distinct CDR3 sequences, about 45% being singletons. This clonotype was found a few times. The antigen is not known. This chain joins TRBV29-1 and TRBJ2-1; tentative D call: TRBD1 (5 bases). Sequenced input: blood. The receptor's source is a girl between 5 and 17 years old with multiple sclerosis. Written as DNA, the CDR3 is TGCAGCGTTGAAGATCGGGTAGGGGATTACTCCTACAATGAGCAGTTCTTC. Amino acids: CSVEDRVGDYSYNEQFF.